Listed here is a single TCR beta chain. No antigen is known for it. The junction shows a germline mismatch at one end, possibly a read error. The data belong to a study of cytomegalovirus exposure and HLA in healthy donors. The PCR contained 60 Vbeta and 13 Jbeta primers. TCRdb's table, derived via immunoSEQ multiplex PCR, lists solely in-frame clones and lacks some. The sample records about 180,000 clones, just over 75% being singletons. General study findings and limits: Most TCR beta V segments were productive about 90% or about 30% of the time in an earlier analysis.

This sequence originates from a man between 18 and 29 years old in good health and CMV-seronegative. The source material was PBMCs.

As DNA, the CDR3 is TGTTCCAGCAGCCTCTCCGGGCAGGGTGCTTTCTTT. Its translation: CSSSLSGQGAFF. V usage is TRBV7-9 and J usage is TRBJ1-1, with D possibly TRBD1 on 5 matching bases. Germline lookup yields CDR1 SEHNR and CDR2 FQNEAQ (reference sequence). The CDR3 runs to 12 residues.